This T cell receptor beta chain was recovered during a study of cytomegalovirus exposure and HLA in healthy donors. Findings and caveats of the study: Using the classifier, cytomegalovirus status was reportedly diagnosed with high specificity and sensitivity. An analysis done earlier found most TCR beta V segments productive about 90% or about 30% of the time.

The PCR ran on 60 Vbeta and 13 Jbeta primers. Original methodology: The authors later counted roughly 76 million unique TCR beta chains, roughly 10 million of them shared. Some clones are missing from TCRdb's copy, which holds only in-frame ones; the method was immunoSEQ multiplex PCR. V and J calls and clone size follow that table, whereas D and trimming were derived from the DNA. The sample holds about 120,000 clones; approximately 80% are singletons and the top ten take about 3.9%. Note on this clone: Its antigen is as yet unknown.

The V end lost 2 bases, the J end lost 5 bases, and 7 bases lay between the germline ends. CDR1 is SGHRS and CDR2 is YFSETQ in the germline V gene. The CDR3 sequence is 13 residues long. The specimen was PBMCs. This TCR was sampled from a human donor in good health. The V call is TRBV5-1, the J call TRBJ1-4; D remains ambiguous. The CDR3 region has the DNA TGCGCCAGCAGCTTACAGATAAATGAAAAACTGTTTTTT. Its translation is CASSLQINEKLFF.